The 29 T cell receptor beta chains below were found in one sample sequenced in a study of blood T cell repertoires in COVID-19. Profiling relied on immunoSEQ multiplex PCR, and the TCRdb table lists in-frame clones only, not all of them. The data contain 100,000 to 110,000 clones, about 85% of them singletons. Sequencing was carried out using peripheral blood. These receptors were obtained from a man between 50 and 59 years old with active or convalescent COVID-19.

This clone was detected once. The chain employs TRBV30 and TRBJ1-4; no clear D gene. The CDR3 extends over 13 amino acids. Germline CDR1 and CDR2: GTSNPN and SVGIG (reference sequence). V lost 2 bases, J lost 7 bases, and 11 bases lay in between. The CDR3 sequence is CAWSPQYVEKLFF. Written as DNA, the CDR3 is TGTGCCTGGAGTCCCCAGTACGTTGAAAAACTGTTTTTT. The complete variable domain, with remaining parts taken from reference TRBV30 and TRBJ1-4, reads SQTIHQWPATLVQPVGSPLSLECTVEGTSNPNLYWYRQAAGRGLQLLFYSVGIGQISSEVPQNLSASRPQDRQFILSSKKLLLSDSGFYLCAWSPQYVEKLFFGSGTQLSVL.

The chain has TRBV27 and TRBJ2-7; 11 positions match TRBD2. V shed 2 bases, J shed 3 bases, and the junction held 3 bases outside the gene matches. CDR1 and CDR2 (germline): MNHEY, SMNVEV (reference sequence). This CDR3 region has 15 residues. CDR3 in amino acids: CASSLGTSGIYEQYF. The CDR3, as DNA: TGTGCCAGCAGTTTAGGGACTAGCGGAATCTACGAGCAGTACTTC.

The chain joins TRBV19 to TRBJ1-2; the match to TRBD1 covers 7 bases. This CDR3 is built from 15 residues. CDR1 and CDR2 from the germline V gene are LNHDA and SQIVND (reference sequence). V gave up 5 bases and J gave up 8 bases; unmatched junction bases: 14. The CDR3 region is CASSPPRDRIYGYTF. The CDR3 DNA sequence: TGTGCCAGTAGTCCCCCCCGGGACAGAATATACGGCTACACCTTC.

The CDR3 sequence: CASSPTGTSGTQYF. The CDR3, as DNA: TGTGCCAGCAGTCCCACAGGGACCAGTGGGACCCAGTACTTC. The rearrangement joins TRBV6-6 to TRBJ2-5; possible D gene TRBD1, 6 bases. Trimming took off 5 bases at V and 7 bases at J, with 17 bases between the two ends. The CDR3 is 14 residues long. Germline CDR1 and CDR2: MNHNY and SVGAGI (reference sequence).

This chain joins TRBV13 and TRBJ2-7; D might be TRBD1 (6 bases). The CDR3 runs 15 residues. V was cut by 4 bases and J by 2 bases, with 15 bases left in between. From germline, CDR1 is PRHDT and CDR2 FYEKMQ (reference sequence). The CDR3: CASSSTGLPPYEQYF. The CDR3 DNA follows: TGTGCCAGCAGCTCAACAGGGTTACCCCCCTACGAGCAGTACTTC.

This sequence joins TRBV28 and TRBJ1-4; a possible D gene is TRBD1 (6 bases). The CDR3 contains 15 residues. The germline gives CDR1 MDHEN, CDR2 SYDVKM. The V gene lost 5 bases and the J gene lost 5 bases, with 15 bases spanning the gap. The CDR3: CASSRSGVLNEKLFF. In DNA, the CDR3 is TGTGCCAGCAGTCGGTCAGGGGTTCTAAATGAAAAACTGTTTTTT.

The chain employs TRBV29-1 and TRBJ1-1, with 7 bases that match TRBD1. The CDR3 length is 12 residues. CDR1 and CDR2 (germline): SQVTM, ANQGSEA. V gave up 8 bases and J gave up 3 bases; unmatched junction bases: 6. The CDR3 bases are TGCAGCTCCTCGGACAGGCACACTGAAGCTTTCTTT. Translation: CSSSDRHTEAFF.

Only one count was recorded for this clone. The gene calls are TRBV7-9 and TRBJ1-1; D gene ambiguous. Between the trimmed V and J ends, which lost 1 base and 1 base, there was a span of 7 bases. In germline, CDR1 is SEHNR, CDR2 FQNEAQ (reference sequence). The CDR3 totals 14 residues. The CDR3 DNA reads TGTGCCAGCAGCTTAGTGGAGCCGAACACTGAAGCTTTCTTT. It codes for CASSLVEPNTEAFF. The full variable domain, rest sourced from reference TRBV7-9 and TRBJ1-1, is DTGVSQNPRHKITKRGQNVTFRCDPISEHNRLYWYRQTLGQGPEFLTYFQNEAQLEKSRLLSDRFSAERPKGSFSTLEIQRTEQGDSAMYLCASSLVEPNTEAFFGQGTRLTVV.

This chain uses TRBV7-6 with TRBJ2-2; 7 nucleotides line up with TRBD2. This CDR3 has 16 amino acids. CDR1 and CDR2 (germline): SGHVS, FNYEAQ. J lost 5 bases, V lost 0 bases, and 6 bases had no gene match. CDR3 coding DNA: TGTGCCAGCAGCTTAGCCAGTGCGGGAGCTACCGGGGAGCTGTTTTTT. Translating it yields CASSLASAGATGELFF.

The chain has TRBV18 and TRBJ2-2, with 9 nucleotides matching TRBD1. There are 15 residues in the CDR3. V shed 6 bases and J 0 bases; nucleotides not matched to a gene: 2. From germline, CDR1 is KGHSH and CDR2 LQKENI. The DNA for the CDR3 is TGTGCCAGCTCCCGGGACAGGGCGAACACCGGGGAGCTGTTTTTT. Its translation is CASSRDRANTGELFF.

This chain links TRBV12-5 with TRBJ2-3, with 8 bases fitting TRBD2. This CDR3 has 15 amino acids. Unmatched junction bases numbered 4, after V lost 2 bases and J lost 3 bases. From germline, CDR1 is LGHNT and CDR2 FRNRAP. CDR3 DNA: TGTGCTAGTGGTTTGAAGGCGGGAGGAACAGATACGCAGTATTTT. Its translation: CASGLKAGGTDTQYF.

The chain combines TRBV6-1 with TRBJ2-7, with TRBD1 as a possible D gene (6 bases). CDR1 and CDR2 from the germline V gene are MNHNS and SASEGT. V was cut by 6 bases and J by 2 bases, with 23 bases left in between. The length of the CDR3 is 17 residues. CDR3 DNA sequence: TGTGCCAGCAGAGAATTATACGGGACACCCAACCCCTACGAGCAGTACTTC. This sequence encodes CASRELYGTPNPYEQYF.

V is TRBV10-3 and J is TRBJ2-7, with D possibly matching TRBD2 (6 bases). V was pared by 4 bases and J by 6 bases, with 10 bases between. Germline V gene sequence: CDR1 ENHRY, CDR2 SYGVKD. This CDR3 is built from 12 residues. The DNA for the CDR3 is TGTGCCATCAGTGGGACTATGAGCGAGCAGTACTTC. Protein: CAISGTMSEQYF.

The rearrangement joins TRBV5-6 to TRBJ2-7; D is unclear. Trimming pared 0 bases from V and 4 bases from J, leaving 5 bases between. CDR1 and CDR2 (germline): SGHDT, YYEEEE. The CDR3 is made up of 12 amino acids. CDR3 bases: TGTGCCAGCAGCTTGGACGGGTACGAGCAGTACTTC. Protein sequence: CASSLDGYEQYF.

This chain uses TRBV5-1 with TRBJ1-1, with TRBD1 identical over 9 bases. The germline CDR1 and CDR2 sequences are SGHRS and YFSETQ. V was clipped by 6 bases and J by 3 bases; unmatched bases: 15. The CDR3 contains 17 residues. CDR3 region: CASTIGRDRVMDTEAFF. The CDR3, as DNA: TGCGCCAGCACCATCGGACGGGACAGGGTTATGGACACTGAAGCTTTCTTT. The whole variable domain, filled in from reference TRBV5-1 and TRBJ1-1, reads KAGVTQTPRYLIKTRGQQVTLSCSPISGHRSVSWYQQTPGQGLQFLFEYFSETQRNKGNFPGRFSGRQFSNSRSEMNVSTLELGDSALYLCASTIGRDRVMDTEAFFGQGTRLTVV.

In the case of this clone: Sequence at one end of the junction differs from germline and may be a read error. This chain links TRBV29-1 with TRBJ2-7; tentatively, D is TRBD2 (6 bases). CDR1 SQVTM and CDR2 ANQGSEA come from the germline V gene. The CDR3 consists of 13 residues. The DNA for the CDR3 is TGCAGCGCTGAAGAGGGAGGAACCTACGAGCAGTACTTC. It translates to CSAEEGGTYEQYF.

This chain links TRBV15 with TRBJ2-1, with 7 positions matching TRBD2. Germline lookup yields CDR1 LNHNV and CDR2 YYDKDF (reference sequence). The CDR3 is made up of 15 amino acids. V lost 2 bases to trimming and J lost 3 bases; unmatched junction nucleotides: 4. CDR3 amino acids: CATSRPQRGYNEQFF. CDR3 sequence (DNA): TGTGCCACCAGCAGACCCCAGCGGGGCTACAATGAGCAGTTCTTC.

The chain uses TRBV7-9 and TRBJ1-5; D unresolved. This CDR3 spans 15 amino acids. The germline gives CDR1 SEHNR, CDR2 FQNEAQ (reference sequence). The ends were cut back, 1 base at V and 4 bases at J, with 11 bases in the middle. The CDR3 DNA is TGTGCCAGCAGCTTAGATATTGGACTGAATCAGCCCCAGCATTTT. This encodes CASSLDIGLNQPQHF.

The V call is TRBV2, the J call TRBJ2-7; 16 bases map to TRBD2. CDR1 is SNHLY, CDR2 FYNNEI, per germline. V shed 6 bases, J shed 5 bases, and the junction held 1 base outside the gene matches. There are 14 residues in the CDR3. The CDR3 protein is CASRGLAGGNEQYF. The CDR3 bases are TGTGCCAGCAGGGGACTAGCGGGAGGGAACGAGCAGTACTTC.

The V call is TRBV25-1, the J call TRBJ2-7; D possibly corresponds to TRBD1 (6 bases). Per germline, CDR1 MGHDK and CDR2 SYGVNS. The CDR3 runs to 15 residues. V dropped 4 bases and J dropped 7 bases, with 20 bases sitting between them. CDR3: CASSGHDRHLREQYF. As DNA, the CDR3 is TGTGCCAGCAGTGGACATGACAGGCACCTACGAGAGCAGTACTTC.

The chain combines TRBV29-1 with TRBJ2-7; D perhaps matches TRBD2 (6 bases). Trimming pared 4 bases from V and 0 bases from J, leaving 13 bases between. The CDR3 runs 14 residues. The germline V gene has CDR1 SQVTM and CDR2 ANQGSEA. This CDR3 reads CSVGTGTPSYEQYF. In DNA form, the CDR3 reads TGCAGCGTTGGCACCGGGACTCCCTCCTACGAGCAGTACTTC.

The rearrangement links TRBV10-3 to TRBJ1-5, with a tentative D call TRBD1 (5 bases). The CDR3 contains 15 residues. Trimming took 0 bases from V and 3 from J, leaving 9 bases between them. In germline, CDR1 is ENHRY, CDR2 SYGVKD. The DNA of the CDR3 is TGTGCCATCAGTGAGTCGGGGGGGTACAATCAGCCCCAGCATTTT. Protein: CAISESGGYNQPQHF.

J is TRBJ2-5 and V is TRBV27; TRBD1 aligns across 8 bases. There are 13 residues in the CDR3. J gave up 4 bases and V 5 bases, and 3 bases lay outside the gene matches. CDR1 and CDR2 from the germline V gene are MNHEY and SMNVEV (reference sequence). This CDR3 reads CASSAQGAETQYF. CDR3 nucleotide sequence: TGTGCCAGCAGTGCCCAGGGGGCAGAGACCCAGTACTTC.

In its sample, this clone was seen once. The chain uses TRBV3-1 (or the pseudogene TRBV3-2) and TRBJ2-3; 9 positions match TRBD1. The CDR3 runs 14 residues. The junction had 4 bases not matched to a gene; V was cut back by 3 bases and J by 6 bases. Germline V gives CDR1 LGHDT, CDR2 YNNKEL (reference sequence). CDR3 region: CASSHWTGADTQYF. The DNA for the CDR3 is TGTGCCAGCAGCCATTGGACAGGGGCCGATACGCAGTATTTT.

There are a few counts of this clone. The chain is built from TRBV6-5 and TRBJ2-3; D gene ambiguous. Germline V lookup: CDR1 MNHEY, CDR2 SVGAGI. Trimming left V 8 bases short and J 3 bases short, with 12 bases between. This CDR3 comprises 13 residues. Here the CDR3 reads CASAARTTDTQYF. As DNA, the CDR3 is TGTGCCAGCGCGGCTAGAACTACAGATACGCAGTATTTT.

This chain connects TRBV6-1 to TRBJ2-5; 10 bases line up with TRBD1. The V segment lost 1 base and the J segment 4 bases; nucleotides outside the gene matches: 0. The length of the CDR3 is 14 residues. Germline loops: CDR1 MNHNS, CDR2 SASEGT. CDR3 protein: CASSEGTGGETQYF. The CDR3 DNA sequence: TGTGCCAGCAGTGAAGGGACAGGGGGAGAGACCCAGTACTTC.

This chain joins TRBV4-1 and TRBJ1-2, with TRBD1 matching over 7 bases. Germline V gives CDR1 MGHRA, CDR2 YSYEKL. The ends lost 0 bases at V and 0 bases at J; junction bases unmatched: 7. The CDR3 has 17 residues. The CDR3 here is CASSQDPTGTANYGYTF. Here the CDR3 DNA reads TGCGCCAGCAGCCAAGACCCTACCGGGACAGCTAACTATGGCTACACCTTC.

This chain links TRBV11-3 with TRBJ2-5, with D possibly matching TRBD1 (5 bases). Germline lookup yields CDR1 SGHNT and CDR2 YENEEA. This CDR3 comprises 15 residues. The V gene lost 2 bases and the J gene lost 2 bases, with 12 bases spanning the gap. The CDR3: CASSLWAREQETQYF. CDR3 in DNA: TGTGCCAGCAGCTTATGGGCCAGGGAACAAGAGACCCAGTACTTC. The full variable domain, rest sourced from reference TRBV11-3 and TRBJ2-5, is EAGVVQSPRYKIIEKKQPVAFWCNPISGHNTLYWYLQNLGQGPELLIRYENEEAVDDSQLPKDRFSAERLKGVDSTLKIQPAELGDSAVYLCASSLWAREQETQYFGPGTRLLVL.

This clone appeared once. The chain employs TRBV5-5 and TRBJ2-5, with a tentative D call TRBD1 (8 bases). V was cut by 4 bases and J by 7 bases, with 14 bases left in between. The CDR3 consists of 13 residues. Looked up from germline, CDR1 is SGHKS and CDR2 is YYEKEE (reference sequence). The CDR3 region is CASSLTGEGTQYF. The CDR3 region has the DNA TGTGCCAGCAGCCTGACAGGGGAGGGGACCCAGTACTTC. The variable domain in full, with the rest retrieved from reference TRBV5-5 and TRBJ2-5, is DAGVTQSPTHLIKTRGQQVTLRCSPISGHKSVSWYQQVLGQGPQFIFQYYEKEERGRGNFPDRFSARQFPNYSSELNVNALLLGDSALYLCASSLTGEGTQYFGPGTRLLVL.